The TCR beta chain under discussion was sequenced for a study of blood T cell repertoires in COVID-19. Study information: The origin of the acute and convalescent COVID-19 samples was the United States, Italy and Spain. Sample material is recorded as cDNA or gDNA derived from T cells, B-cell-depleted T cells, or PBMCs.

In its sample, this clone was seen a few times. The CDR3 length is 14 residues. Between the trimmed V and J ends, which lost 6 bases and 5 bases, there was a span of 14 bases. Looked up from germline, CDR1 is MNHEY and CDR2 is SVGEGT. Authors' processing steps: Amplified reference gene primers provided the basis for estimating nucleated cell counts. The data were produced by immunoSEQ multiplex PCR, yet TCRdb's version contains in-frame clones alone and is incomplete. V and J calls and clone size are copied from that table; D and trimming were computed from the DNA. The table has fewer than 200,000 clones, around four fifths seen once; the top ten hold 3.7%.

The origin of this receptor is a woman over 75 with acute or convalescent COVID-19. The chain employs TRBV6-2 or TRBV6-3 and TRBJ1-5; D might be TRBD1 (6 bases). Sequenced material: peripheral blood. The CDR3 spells CASSWPSGDQPQHF. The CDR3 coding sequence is TGTGCCAGCAGCTGGCCTTCAGGGGATCAGCCCCAGCATTTT.